These 22 T cell receptor beta chains were sequenced from one sample in a study of T cells in Graves' hyperthyroidism and ophthalmopathy. Researchers amplified the TCR beta CDR3 regions from RNA transcripts. Using the HTBI primer set, a first-round RT-PCR was run on the TCR CDR3. In TCRdb, the multiplex PCR reads were re-called with MiXCR into one record per CDR3 protein. The table has under 400,000 distinct CDR3 sequences, approximately 14% seen once. Sequencing input: blood. Receptors were obtained from a woman aged 55-69 years with Graves' hyperthyroidism.

This clonotype turned up a few times. V gene TRBV6-6 combines with J gene TRBJ2-5, with D tentatively TRBD1 or TRBD2 (5 bases each). The CDR3 runs to 16 residues. Germline CDR1 MNHNY, CDR2 SVGAGI (reference sequence). Trimming took off 2 bases at V and 4 bases at J, with 17 bases between the two ends. The CDR3 loop is CASSYEGRGMGETQYF. For the CDR3, the DNA is TGTGCCAGCAGTTACGAGGGACGGGGTATGGGAGAGACCCAGTACTTC.

This clonotype occurred many times. The chain joins TRBV5-1 to TRBJ2-4; TRBD2 matches at 12 bases. The CDR3 has 16 amino acids. Germline CDR1 reads SGHRS; CDR2 reads YFSETQ. Germline trimming cut 0 bases from V and 8 bases from J; bases unmatched to any gene: 6. Written as DNA, the CDR3 is TGCGCCAGCAGCTTGGCGACTAGCGGGAGACCAGACATTCAGTACTTC. Protein: CASSLATSGRPDIQYF.

As for this clonotype: It may be a read error: a sequence one base away is much more abundant. The chain joins TRBV20-1 to TRBJ2-7, with 7 bases matching TRBD1. After removal of 2 bases from V and 4 bases from J, the junction contained 8 bases not matched to a gene. Germline V CDR1 and CDR2: DFQATT, SNEGSKA (reference sequence). The CDR3 spans 14 residues. This chain's CDR3 is CSARKGEQGYEQYF. CDR3 DNA: TGCAGTGCTAGAAAGGGGGAACAGGGGTACGAGCAGTACTTC.

This clonotype was seen only a few times. The chain has TRBV19 and TRBJ2-7; D is perhaps TRBD1 (5 bases). TRBJ2-1 matches the DNA end more closely, so the J call is doubtful. CDR3 size: 13 residues. Germline V gives CDR1 LNHDA, CDR2 SQIVND (reference sequence). The CDR3 is CASRGQVSYEQFF. The CDR3 nucleotides read TGTGCCAGTAGGGGGCAGGTCTCCTACGAGCAGTTCTTC.

This clonotype has a handful of counts. The CDR3 coding sequence is TGTGCCAGCGGTTCAACGGGGGGAAACACCATATATTTT. Its protein product is CASGSTGGNTIYF. V usage is TRBV6-2 or TRBV6-3 and J usage is TRBJ1-3; D is unclear. The germline gives CDR1 MNHEY, CDR2 SVGEGT. The germline V and J ends were trimmed by 8 bases and 4 bases, with 12 bases remaining between them. The CDR3 length is 13 residues.

V gene TRBV5-5 combines with J gene TRBJ2-7; tentative D call: TRBD2 (7 bases). Between the trimmed V and J ends, which lost 0 bases and 2 bases, there was a span of 12 bases. CDR3 length: 15 residues. CDR1 is SGHKS and CDR2 is YYEKEE in the germline V gene (reference sequence). Written as DNA, the CDR3 is TGTGCCAGCAGCTTGGGGGGGGGCTCGACCTACGAGCAGTACTTC. It encodes CASSLGGGSTYEQYF. Together with reference TRBV5-5 and TRBJ2-7, the CDR3 gives the full variable domain: DAGVTQSPTHLIKTRGQQVTLRCSPISGHKSVSWYQQVLGQGPQFIFQYYEKEERGRGNFPDRFSARQFPNYSSELNVNALLLGDSALYLCASSLGGGSTYEQYFGPGTRLTVT.

This clonotype showed up many times. This sequence joins TRBV7-2 and TRBJ2-3; D is undetermined. V was trimmed by 3 bases and J by 4 bases, leaving 11 bases between them. The CDR3 covers 14 residues. Germline V lookup: CDR1 SGHTA, CDR2 FQGNSA. CDR3 in amino acids: CASSFDAGPDTQYF. In DNA, the CDR3 is TGTGCCAGCAGCTTCGATGCAGGCCCAGATACGCAGTATTTT.

The chain is built from TRBV29-1 and TRBJ1-1; no firm D call. The CDR3 runs to 13 residues. Germline CDR1 is SQVTM and CDR2 is ANQGSEA. Trimming stripped 4 bases from V and 1 base from J, with 10 bases between. The CDR3 DNA sequence: TGCAGCGTTGCAGGCTCTCCGAACACTGAAGCTTTCTTT. Translation gives CSVAGSPNTEAFF.

Only a few counts were recorded for this clonotype. The chain is built from TRBV5-5 and TRBJ1-2; 10 bases match TRBD1. The CDR3 has 15 amino acids. The ends lost 4 bases at V and 0 bases at J; junction bases unmatched: 3. Germline loops: CDR1 SGHKS, CDR2 YYEKEE (reference sequence). The CDR3 sequence: CASSGQGGANYGYTF. The CDR3 nucleotides read TGTGCCAGCAGCGGACAGGGGGGAGCTAACTATGGCTACACCTTC.

This clonotype was counted at least ten times. The V call is TRBV12-3 or TRBV12-4, the J call TRBJ1-6; D is unclear. The CDR3 has 15 amino acids. Trimming pared 1 base from V and 4 bases from J, leaving 8 bases between. The CDR3 spells CASSLETEYNSPLHF. CDR3 coding DNA: TGTGCCAGCAGTTTAGAAACAGAATATAATTCACCCCTCCACTTT.

This clonotype was observed many times. V usage is TRBV20-1 and J usage is TRBJ2-3; a weak D match, TRBD1 (7 bases). The V gene's germline CDR1 is DFQATT and CDR2 SNEGSKA (reference sequence). This CDR3 region has 13 residues. CDR3 in DNA: TGCAGCGGGGGACAGAGGAACGCAGATACGCAGTATTTT. Translation gives CSGGQRNADTQYF.

This clonotype was counted at least ten times. The chain joins TRBV24-1 to TRBJ2-3; a possible D gene is TRBD2 (5 bases). Germline V gene lookup returns CDR1 KGHDR and CDR2 SFDVKD. Deletions cut 9 bases from V and 0 bases from J, with 15 bases between. The CDR3 has 15 amino acids. The CDR3 spells CATSTGVASTDTQYF. Written as DNA, the CDR3 is TGTGCCACCTCTACCGGGGTGGCGAGCACAGATACGCAGTATTTT.

The chain combines TRBV7-6 with TRBJ2-1; D ambiguous. The V end lost 5 bases, the J end lost 4 bases, and 15 bases lay between the germline ends. Germline CDR1 is SGHVS and CDR2 is FNYEAQ. This CDR3 has 15 amino acids. The CDR3 loop reads CASSVTFTLYNEQFF. The CDR3 DNA is TGTGCCAGCAGCGTGACTTTTACCCTATACAATGAGCAGTTCTTC.

This clonotype was seen many times. This chain uses TRBV6-1 with TRBJ2-3; D gene uncertain. The V and J ends lost 7 bases and 2 bases respectively, with 13 bases between them. This CDR3 region has 14 residues. Germline CDR1 MNHNS, CDR2 SASEGT. The CDR3 DNA sequence: TGTGCCAGCAAGCCAGCCCAGATCACAGATACGCAGTATTTT. This gives the protein CASKPAQITDTQYF.

This clonotype appeared many times. The V call is TRBV5-1, the J call TRBJ2-7, with TRBD2 matching 12 bases. With 2 bases clipped from V and 4 bases from J, the junction kept 4 bases outside the gene matches. Germline loops: CDR1 SGHRS, CDR2 YFSETQ. CDR3 length equals 15 residues. For the CDR3, the DNA is TGCGCCAGCAGCTTTCGACTAGCGGGAGTTTACGAGCAGTACTTC. It specifies CASSFRLAGVYEQYF.

This clonotype was counted many times. This chain joins TRBV20-1 and TRBJ2-3, with TRBD2 identical over 9 bases. The germline V gene has CDR1 DFQATT and CDR2 SNEGSKA (reference sequence). Trimming took 3 bases from V and 5 from J; bases not matched to a gene: 6. The CDR3 spans 14 residues. DNA of the CDR3: TGCAGTGCTAGGGTAGCGGGAGTGATAGATACGCAGTATTTT. Its translation: CSARVAGVIDTQYF.

The rearrangement joins TRBV6-1 to TRBJ2-7; TRBD1 or TRBD2 may be the D gene (5 bases each). V was trimmed by 5 bases and J by 0 bases, leaving 14 bases between them. Germline CDR1 and CDR2: MNHNS and SASEGT. There are 15 residues in the CDR3. The CDR3 nucleotides read TGTGCCAGCAGTCGTTCCGGGACGGACTCCTACGAGCAGTACTTC. This gives the protein CASSRSGTDSYEQYF.

The chain combines TRBV4-1 with TRBJ2-5; TRBD2 matches 7 bases. The V gene end was trimmed by 2 bases and the J gene end by 2 bases; junction bases not matched to a gene: 11. CDR3 size: 17 residues. The germline CDR1 and CDR2 sequences are MGHRA and YSYEKL. DNA of the CDR3: TGCGCCAGCAGCCAATCCTTTTGGGAGCGGGGACAAGAGACCCAGTACTTC. Encoded protein: CASSQSFWERGQETQYF.

This clonotype was seen ten or more times. The rearrangement uses TRBV28 and TRBJ2-7; a possible D gene is TRBD1 (6 bases). The CDR3 contains 13 residues. Germline lookup yields CDR1 MDHEN and CDR2 SYDVKM. V lost 7 bases and J lost 7, with 17 bases in between. CDR3 region: CASNYRVDQEQYF. CDR3 DNA sequence: TGTGCCAGCAACTACAGGGTAGATCAGGAGCAGTACTTC. Supplemented by reference TRBV28 and TRBJ2-7, the full variable domain reads DVKVTQSSRYLVKRTGEKVFLECVQDMDHENMFWYRQDPGLGLRLIYFSYDVKMKEKGDIPEGYSVSREKKERFSLILESASTNQTSMYLCASNYRVDQEQYFGPGTRLTVT.

This clonotype was recorded at least ten times. This CDR3 is CASSQDRGPWNEQFF. CDR3 nucleotide sequence: TGTGCCAGCAGCCAAGACCGAGGGCCGTGGAATGAGCAGTTCTTC. This chain uses TRBV3-1 with TRBJ2-1; the D gene is possibly TRBD2 (5 bases). Per germline, CDR1 LGHDT and CDR2 YNNKEL (reference sequence). Trimming removed 0 bases at V and 7 bases at J, with 13 bases between. The CDR3 contains 15 residues.

This chain links TRBV12-3 or TRBV12-4 with TRBJ2-3, with D tentatively TRBD2 (6 bases). The V gene lost 5 bases and the J gene lost 1 base, with 13 bases spanning the gap. CDR3 length equals 15 residues. The CDR3 reads CASSRASARTDTQYF. The CDR3 nucleotides read TGTGCCAGCAGTCGAGCTAGCGCCCGCACAGATACGCAGTATTTT.

This clonotype was counted many times. The gene calls are TRBV5-1 and TRBJ2-2; D gene ambiguous. This CDR3 is built from 16 residues. Trimming took off 1 base at V and 3 bases at J, with 13 bases between the two ends. Germline V gives CDR1 SGHRS, CDR2 YFSETQ. CDR3 sequence (DNA): TGCGCCAGCAGCTTGAGAACACGCCTATACACCGGGGAGCTGTTTTTT. Translated, it gives CASSLRTRLYTGELFF.